This T cell receptor beta chain stems from a study of radiation and T cells in renal cell carcinoma. Notes on the study in general: Irradiated tumors had higher TCR clonality than control tumors. Compared with controls, irradiated tumors had more, larger dominant CDR3 motifs.

Notes on this clone: What it recognizes is unknown.

The data were produced by immunoSEQ multiplex PCR, yet TCRdb's version contains in-frame clones alone and is incomplete. The sample yields around 15,000 clones, roughly 60% seen once. This CDR3 comprises 10 residues. Trimming stripped 7 bases from V and 12 bases from J, with 14 bases between. In germline, CDR1 is SGHRS, CDR2 YFSETQ. Stated treatment: treatment-naive control, cytoreductive nephrectomy. Control tumors came from treatment-naive patients without prior radiation. This renal cell carcinoma was of the clear cell type. The sequence was collected from a man aged 50 to 59 with renal cell carcinoma. The sample in question was tumor tissue, obtained from a patient whose treatment was nephrectomy without radiotherapy. The chain joins TRBV5-1 to TRBJ2-7; D may be TRBD1 (5 bases). CDR3 DNA sequence: TGCGCCAGCGGGGCCCCGAAGCGGTACTTC. Its protein product is CASGAPKRYF.